A selection of T cell receptor beta chains follows, all from one sample in a study of T-cell reconstitution after alpha-beta-depleted transplantation in children. TCRdb reprocessed the PCR reads via MiXCR and lists one record per CDR3 protein. Of around 200,000 distinct CDR3 sequences in the sample, around 9.2% are singletons; the top ten hold approximately 40%. Sequenced here: PBMCs, mostly from graft donor cells, sampled 360 days after TCRalphabeta/CD19-depleted stem cell transplant. The receptor set was obtained from a male patient aged 2 to 9 who had a stem cell transplant for acute myeloid leukemia, so the T cells may come from the graft donor. Both conserved end residues are trimmed from each CDR3. Fields, in order: V gene, J gene, CDR3 protein.

v_gene: TRBV20-1
j_gene: TRBJ2-7
CDR3aa: SARDFQREGTYEQY

v_gene: TRBV15
j_gene: TRBJ2-7
CDR3aa: ATSRDLGFDEQY

v_gene: TRBV20-1
j_gene: TRBJ2-5
CDR3aa: SVIPSPWETQY

v_gene: TRBV7-6
j_gene: TRBJ2-7
CDR3aa: ASNSAIGGQGVDEQY

v_gene: TRBV9
j_gene: TRBJ1-2
CDR3aa: ASSAGPSSFNYGYT

v_gene: TRBV7-3
j_gene: TRBJ1-1
CDR3aa: ASSSNRDGTEAF

v_gene: TRBV5-1
j_gene: TRBJ2-5
CDR3aa: ASSWEGIQETQY

v_gene: TRBV5-6
j_gene: TRBJ2-5
CDR3aa: ASSFIPGGGRLWKDQETQY

v_gene: TRBV7-2
j_gene: TRBJ2-4
CDR3aa: ASSPTRLAGGQY

v_gene: TRBV20-1
j_gene: TRBJ2-1
CDR3aa: SASWGPEQF

v_gene: TRBV18
j_gene: TRBJ2-1
CDR3aa: ASSPQRPRSNEQF

v_gene: TRBV20-1
j_gene: TRBJ2-1
CDR3aa: SARSWTSGRSSYNEQF

v_gene: TRBV7-9
j_gene: TRBJ2-2
CDR3aa: ASSLDRGNTGELF

v_gene: TRBV3-1
j_gene: TRBJ2-3
CDR3aa: ASSRPGTDTQY

v_gene: TRBV10-1
j_gene: TRBJ2-2
CDR3aa: ASSFGCRGWNTGELF

v_gene: TRBV7-3
j_gene: TRBJ2-2
CDR3aa: ASSFGPPDEAGELF

v_gene: TRBV5-5
j_gene: TRBJ2-1
CDR3aa: ASSLGVTGNEQF

v_gene: TRBV12-3/TRBV12-4
j_gene: TRBJ2-1
CDR3aa: ASTKHTRLADNEQF

v_gene: TRBV13
j_gene: TRBJ1-2
CDR3aa: ASSPRKGQRYGYT

v_gene: TRBV27
j_gene: TRBJ1-1
CDR3aa: ASSLISGVSEAF

v_gene: TRBV25-1
j_gene: TRBJ1-2
CDR3aa: ASSEKQEKVYGYT

v_gene: TRBV11-3
j_gene: TRBJ2-2
CDR3aa: ASSRPGGTGELF

v_gene: TRBV4-1
j_gene: TRBJ1-5
CDR3aa: ASSQVGGYSNQPQH

v_gene: TRBV20-1
j_gene: TRBJ1-1
CDR3aa: SAKRGNTEAF

v_gene: TRBV13
j_gene: TRBJ1-1
CDR3aa: ASSPDRAPKRDTEAF

v_gene: TRBV7-2
j_gene: TRBJ2-1
CDR3aa: ASSRQAGWLNNEQF

v_gene: TRBV6-5
j_gene: TRBJ2-3
CDR3aa: ASSYSISGTGVTDTQY

v_gene: TRBV15
j_gene: TRBJ1-2
CDR3aa: ATSRVGYGYT

v_gene: TRBV5-1
j_gene: TRBJ2-2
CDR3aa: ASSSGGRVGELF

v_gene: TRBV6-5
j_gene: TRBJ2-2
CDR3aa: ASSYADRGQGDFDNTGELF

v_gene: TRBV5-1
j_gene: TRBJ2-3
CDR3aa: ASSWRTSESTDTQY

v_gene: TRBV9
j_gene: TRBJ2-1
CDR3aa: ASSVSGISTYNEQF

v_gene: TRBV7-9
j_gene: TRBJ2-6
CDR3aa: ASSFTQGYSGANVLT

v_gene: TRBV5-1
j_gene: TRBJ2-1
CDR3aa: ASSLALGLGDEQF

v_gene: TRBV2
j_gene: TRBJ2-1
CDR3aa: ASEPPQSYNEQF

v_gene: TRBV11-2
j_gene: TRBJ2-5
CDR3aa: ASSPVGGRETQY

v_gene: TRBV5-1
j_gene: TRBJ2-2
CDR3aa: ASSAGSVKSGELF

v_gene: TRBV20-1
j_gene: TRBJ1-1
CDR3aa: SAPPSVLNTEAF

v_gene: TRBV7-3
j_gene: TRBJ2-5
CDR3aa: ASSTTHGETQY

v_gene: TRBV29-1
j_gene: TRBJ2-2
CDR3aa: SVVGPANTGELF

v_gene: TRBV12-3/TRBV12-4
j_gene: TRBJ2-2
CDR3aa: ASSRPGTGNTGELF